This passage covers 19 T cell receptor beta chains from one sample sequenced in a study of shared clonotypes between healthy human individuals. Sequencing was performed with immunoSEQ multiplex PCR; in TCRdb, only in-frame clones are kept and a portion is missing. The sample lists over 2 million clones, about 95% seen once, with 0.9% to 1.4% in the top ten. Cells designated naive CD8 were CD45RO-negative and were positively selected for CCR7, with terminally differentiated effector memory CD45RA+ cells excluded. Source material: naive CD8+ T cells sorted from blood. The receptor source for this set is a young man in good health.

The chain employs TRBV28 and TRBJ1-1; no firm D call. Germline values: CDR1 MDHEN, CDR2 SYDVKM. V was trimmed by 1 base and J by 0 bases, leaving 9 bases between them. The length of the CDR3 is 15 residues. The CDR3 spells CASSLLPDMNTEAFF. The CDR3 DNA sequence: TGTGCCAGCAGTTTATTGCCAGATATGAACACTGAAGCTTTCTTT.

The V gene is TRBV29-1, the J gene TRBJ2-3; 12 bases are shared with TRBD2. The CDR3 extends over 17 amino acids. Germline trimming cut 1 base from V and 4 bases from J; bases unmatched to any gene: 9. In germline, CDR1 is SQVTM, CDR2 ANQGSEA. The CDR3 DNA sequence: TGCAGCGTTGAAGCCAGGCTAGCGGGAGGGCCGTCAGATACGCAGTATTTT. It specifies CSVEARLAGGPSDTQYF.

J is TRBJ2-7 and V is TRBV2, with D possibly being TRBD2 (7 bases). V shed 8 bases and J shed 2 bases, with 25 bases lying between them. The germline gives CDR1 SNHLY, CDR2 FYNNEI. This CDR3 region has 17 residues. The CDR3 DNA is TGTGCCAGCGCTCCCTGGGGGGGGCGTGGGAGTGCCTACGAGCAGTACTTC. This encodes CASAPWGGRGSAYEQYF.

The chain links TRBV28 to TRBJ1-1; 8 nucleotides agree with TRBD1. J was trimmed by 3 bases and V by 6 bases; bases with no gene match: 9. CDR1 is MDHEN and CDR2 is SYDVKM in the germline V gene. The CDR3 is made up of 15 amino acids. CDR3 in DNA: TGTGCCAGCAGACTGCAGGGGGCCCTTGACACTGAAGCTTTCTTT. Residues: CASRLQGALDTEAFF. Filled out from reference TRBV28 and TRBJ1-1, the complete variable domain reads DVKVTQSSRYLVKRTGEKVFLECVQDMDHENMFWYRQDPGLGLRLIYFSYDVKMKEKGDIPEGYSVSREKKERFSLILESASTNQTSMYLCASRLQGALDTEAFFGQGTRLTVV.

The chain couples TRBV7-2 to TRBJ1-4; 7 positions agree with TRBD1. The CDR3 length is 14 residues. The germline V gene encodes CDR1 SGHTA and CDR2 FQGNSA. Losses at the gene ends were 5 bases for V and 7 bases for J; bases not matched to a gene: 7. The CDR3 spells CASSLGTAGEKLFF. In DNA, the CDR3 is TGTGCCAGCAGCCTCGGGACAGCGGGTGAAAAACTGTTTTTT.

This clone has just one count. The chain uses TRBV2 and TRBJ2-2; possible D gene TRBD2, 6 bases. CDR3 length: 11 residues. Deletions cut 10 bases from V and 6 bases from J, with 9 bases between. Germline V gene data show CDR1 as SNHLY and CDR2 as FYNNEI. CDR3 sequence (DNA): TGTGCCACCAGACTAGCCGGGGAGCTGTTTTTT. Translation gives CATRLAGELFF. The variable domain in full, completed from reference TRBV2 and TRBJ2-2, reads EPEVTQTPSHQVTQMGQEVILRCVPISNHLYFYWYRQILGQKVEFLVSFYNNEISEKSEIFDDQFSVERPDGSNFTLKIRSTKLEDSAMYFCATRLAGELFFGEGSRLTVL.

The rearrangement uses TRBV5-6 and TRBJ1-2; D gene uncertain. Trimming cost V 0 bases and J 11 bases, with 8 bases left between them. The germline gives CDR1 SGHDT, CDR2 YYEEEE. This CDR3 has 11 amino acids. The CDR3 loop is CASSLDGTYTF. The DNA for the CDR3 is TGTGCCAGCAGCTTGGACGGAACTTACACCTTC.

The chain is built from TRBV30 and TRBJ1-4; D gene unclear. V was trimmed by 3 bases and J by 6 bases, leaving 5 bases between them. This CDR3 has 11 amino acids. The germline V gene encodes CDR1 GTSNPN and CDR2 SVGIG (reference sequence). The chain's CDR3 is CAWSDDEKLFF. CDR3 nucleotide sequence: TGTGCCTGGAGCGACGATGAAAAACTGTTTTTT.

The chain has TRBV27 and TRBJ1-2; TRBD1 agrees at 7 bases. CDR3 length equals 14 residues. Per germline, CDR1 MNHEY and CDR2 SMNVEV (reference sequence). J gave up 10 bases and V 3 bases, and 11 bases lay outside the gene matches. For the CDR3, the DNA is TGTGCCAGCAGTTTCATTGGGACAGACCCCGCCTACACCTTC. It translates to CASSFIGTDPAYTF.

The chain has TRBV2 and TRBJ1-4; D is ambiguous. The CDR3 is 17 amino acids. Germline CDR1 SNHLY, CDR2 FYNNEI. Trimming stripped 0 bases from V and 0 bases from J, with 11 bases between. For the CDR3, the DNA is TGTGCCAGCAGTGAAGCAGCGAGCCTCCCAACTAATGAAAAACTGTTTTTT. Translation: CASSEAASLPTNEKLFF.

The chain carries TRBV27 and TRBJ2-1, with a tentative D call TRBD1 (6 bases). Trimming took 3 bases from V and 5 from J, leaving 11 bases between them. The CDR3 loop spans 14 amino acids. Germline V CDR1 and CDR2: MNHEY, SMNVEV (reference sequence). The CDR3: CASSFAGANNEQFF. Written as DNA, the CDR3 is TGTGCCAGCAGTTTCGCAGGGGCCAACAATGAGCAGTTCTTC.

The chain is built from TRBV7-9 and TRBJ2-7, with D possibly matching TRBD2 (6 bases). CDR1 is SEHNR and CDR2 is FQNEAQ in the germline V gene (reference sequence). Trimming stripped 5 bases from V and 3 bases from J, with 14 bases between. The CDR3 contains 14 residues. CDR3 residues: CASSPNLGGYEQYF. The CDR3 DNA follows: TGTGCCAGCAGCCCGAACCTGGGGGGCTACGAGCAGTACTTC.

The V call is TRBV7-2, the J call TRBJ2-7, with D possibly matching TRBD1 (6 bases). The ends were cut back, 6 bases at V and 6 bases at J, with 12 bases in the middle. The CDR3 runs to 12 residues. The V gene's germline CDR1 is SGHTA and CDR2 FQGNSA. In DNA form, the CDR3 reads TGTGCCAGCAGTACACAGGGCTTCGAGCAGTACTTC. Its protein is CASSTQGFEQYF.

This clone has only one observation. The junction departs from the called germline gene at one end, perhaps through a read error. This chain connects TRBV13 to TRBJ2-7, with TRBD1 as a possible D gene (6 bases). This CDR3 is built from 12 residues. The germline CDR1 and CDR2 sequences are PRHDT and FYEKMQ (reference sequence). In nucleotides, the CDR3 is TGTGCCAGCAGCCACCGCCGGGACAAGGGGTTCTTC. Protein sequence: CASSHRRDKGFF. Supplemented by reference TRBV13 and TRBJ2-7, the full variable domain reads AAGVIQSPRHLIKEKRETATLKCYPIPRHDTVYWYQQGPGQDPQFLISFYEKMQSDKGSIPDRFSAQQFSDYHSELNMSSLELGDSALYFCASSHRRDKGFFGPGTRLTVT.

The CDR3 DNA reads TGTGCCAGCAGCCCTGATGGCAGATCGAACACTGAAGCTTTCTTT. Protein product: CASSPDGRSNTEAFF. V gene TRBV5-4 combines with J gene TRBJ1-1, with D hard to call. Per germline, CDR1 SGHNT and CDR2 YYREEE (reference sequence). The V and J ends lost 4 bases and 1 base respectively, with 14 bases between them. There are 15 residues in the CDR3.

The chain couples TRBV4-3 to TRBJ1-3; no clear D. This CDR3 has 16 residues. Looked up from germline, CDR1 is LGHNA and CDR2 is YSLEER. V was cut by 0 bases and J by 4 bases, with 13 bases left in between. CDR3 coding DNA: TGCGCCAGCAGCCAAGATCGGCTCCTCTCAGGAAACACCATATATTTT. Protein: CASSQDRLLSGNTIYF.

This clone was counted a single time. At the DNA level, this CDR3 is encoded by other sequences in the same sample as well. The gene calls are TRBV4-1 and TRBJ1-1, with D unclear. This CDR3 has 13 amino acids. Germline CDR1 MGHRA, CDR2 YSYEKL. Trimming removed 2 bases from V and 0 bases from J, with 4 bases in between. The CDR3 nucleotides are TGCGCCAGCAGCCAAAGGATGAACACTGAAGCTTTCTTT. Its translation is CASSQRMNTEAFF.

This clone was observed once. The chain recombines TRBV6-5 with TRBJ1-4, with 12 nucleotides matching TRBD1. The V segment lost 6 bases and the J segment 7 bases; nucleotides outside the gene matches: 6. The V gene's germline CDR1 is MNHEY and CDR2 SVGAGI. This CDR3 contains 15 residues. CDR3 residues: CASSPGTGGSEKLFF. CDR3 DNA sequence: TGTGCCAGCAGCCCCGGGACAGGGGGCAGTGAAAAACTGTTTTTT.

The chain links TRBV10-3 to TRBJ2-7, with 10 nucleotides matching TRBD1. CDR3 size: 17 residues. Germline V gene sequence: CDR1 ENHRY, CDR2 SYGVKD. Trimming took 2 bases from V and 1 from J; bases not matched to a gene: 8. The CDR3 protein is CAISERTGGPLSYEQYF. CDR3 coding DNA: TGTGCCATCAGTGAGCGGACAGGGGGGCCCTTGTCCTACGAGCAGTACTTC.